This T cell receptor (beta chain) was identified in a study of cytomegalovirus exposure and HLA in healthy donors. Study conclusions and caveats: CMV serostatus was the sole immune exposure information available. Usually a TCR sequence was rare, but some public TCRs were found in many donors.

The PCR employed 60 Vbeta primers together with 13 Jbeta primers. Assay used: immunoSEQ multiplex PCR; TCRdb lists only in-frame clones, some missing. The sample includes around 180,000 clones, 85% of them seen just once. This clone was seen a handful of times. Its matching antigen is unknown. Germline values: CDR1 MNHEY, CDR2 SVGAGI. Trimming removed 2 bases from V and 7 bases from J, with 6 bases in between. The CDR3 is made up of 11 amino acids. This sequence was found in a boy aged 2 to 10 in good health and CMV-seronegative. Material for sequencing was PBMCs. The chain carries TRBV6-5 and TRBJ2-7; no reliable D call. The CDR3 protein is CASSYNGEQYF. CDR3 bases: TGTGCCAGCAGTTACAACGGGGAGCAGTACTTC.